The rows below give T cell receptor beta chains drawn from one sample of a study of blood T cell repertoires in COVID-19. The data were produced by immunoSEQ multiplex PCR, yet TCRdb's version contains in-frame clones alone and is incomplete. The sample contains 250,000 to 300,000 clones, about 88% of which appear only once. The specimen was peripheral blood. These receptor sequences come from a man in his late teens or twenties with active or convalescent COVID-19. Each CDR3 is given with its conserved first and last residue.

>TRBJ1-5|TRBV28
CASRQFNQPQHF
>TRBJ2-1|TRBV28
CASSRGAEWHNEQFF
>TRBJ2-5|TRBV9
CASSLGLAGETQYF
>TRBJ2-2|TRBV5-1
CAVRGLAGDPTGELFF
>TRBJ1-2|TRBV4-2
CASQGAGRDYGYTF
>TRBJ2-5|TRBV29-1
CSGGDRGQETQYF
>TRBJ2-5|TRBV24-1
CATSDQGLAGGETQYF
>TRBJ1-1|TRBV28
CASSSYTEAFF
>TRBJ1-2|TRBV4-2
CASSQDDSGRGYTF
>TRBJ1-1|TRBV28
CASNEGDHTEAFF
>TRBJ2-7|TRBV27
CASSLNYRSYEQYF
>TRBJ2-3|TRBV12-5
CASGFPPTSSNTDTQYF
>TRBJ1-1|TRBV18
CASSPREAEAFF
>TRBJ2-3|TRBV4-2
CASSQDLSWGQTTDTQYF
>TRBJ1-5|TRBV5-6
CASNRQGGQPQHF
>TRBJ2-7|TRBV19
CASSPGQAHYEQYF
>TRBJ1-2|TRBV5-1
CASSFSTNYGYTF
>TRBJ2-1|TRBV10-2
CASSSYNEQFF
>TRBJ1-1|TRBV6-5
CASRGGLEAFF
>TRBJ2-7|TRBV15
CATSRGAGVGEQYF
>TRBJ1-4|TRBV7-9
CASSFNTIANEKLFF
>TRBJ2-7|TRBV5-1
CASSLARSSRRYF
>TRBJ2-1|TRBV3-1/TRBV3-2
CASSQLAGSYNEQFF
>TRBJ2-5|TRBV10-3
CAISEAGGLETQYF
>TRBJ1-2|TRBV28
CASSPGDYGYTF
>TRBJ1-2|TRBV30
CAWSGNQGRGYTF
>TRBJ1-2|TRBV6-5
CASSKPGQESSTF
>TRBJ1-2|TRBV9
CASSVSQGAGYGYTF
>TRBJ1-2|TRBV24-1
CATSDSGGYGYTF
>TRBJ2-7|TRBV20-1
CSASRVAGDHEQYF
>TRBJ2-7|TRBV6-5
CASSSGTGTTYEQYF
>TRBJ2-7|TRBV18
CASSPFEEEDEQYF
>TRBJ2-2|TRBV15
CATSSWRGKDTGELFF
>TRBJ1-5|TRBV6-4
CALPPGNGNQPQHF
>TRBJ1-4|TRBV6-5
CASRGASQGEKLFF
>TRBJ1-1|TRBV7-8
CASSLGSGMNTEAFF
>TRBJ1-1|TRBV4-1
CASSPLTSGESEAFF
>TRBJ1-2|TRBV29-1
CSVSPGRGPPYTF
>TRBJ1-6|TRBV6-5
CASRGQGYSPLHF
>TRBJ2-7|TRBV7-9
CASSLAGTGYEQYF
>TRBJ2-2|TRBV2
CASSVQGRDGELFF
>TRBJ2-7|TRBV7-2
CASSLRPGTSGTLRWHF
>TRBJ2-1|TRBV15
CATSRDSGGSYNEQFF
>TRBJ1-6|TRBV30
CAWTRGGNSPLHF
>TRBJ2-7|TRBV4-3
CASSQVIGAYEQYF
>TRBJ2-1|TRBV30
CAWKGLAAYNEQFF
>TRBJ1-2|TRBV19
CASSPTRGSNYGYTF
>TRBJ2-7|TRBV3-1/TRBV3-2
CATSQTDRAITYEQYF
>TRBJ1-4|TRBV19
CASSMGGEKLFF
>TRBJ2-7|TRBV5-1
CASSLVWSRQGKDEQYF
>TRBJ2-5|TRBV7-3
CASSFSAVTETQYF
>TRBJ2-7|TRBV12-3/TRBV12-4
CASSLGGRDIYF
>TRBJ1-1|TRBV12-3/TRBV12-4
CASSLGGNTEAFF
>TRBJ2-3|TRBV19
CASAGRTSTDTQYF
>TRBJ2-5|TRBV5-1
CASSLEPGIGETQYF
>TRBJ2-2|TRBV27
CASSYAGLNTGELFF
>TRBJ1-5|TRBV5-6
CASSFGDQPQHF
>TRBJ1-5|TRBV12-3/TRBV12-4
CASSRQGNQPQHF
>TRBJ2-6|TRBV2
CASSGSAGANVLTF